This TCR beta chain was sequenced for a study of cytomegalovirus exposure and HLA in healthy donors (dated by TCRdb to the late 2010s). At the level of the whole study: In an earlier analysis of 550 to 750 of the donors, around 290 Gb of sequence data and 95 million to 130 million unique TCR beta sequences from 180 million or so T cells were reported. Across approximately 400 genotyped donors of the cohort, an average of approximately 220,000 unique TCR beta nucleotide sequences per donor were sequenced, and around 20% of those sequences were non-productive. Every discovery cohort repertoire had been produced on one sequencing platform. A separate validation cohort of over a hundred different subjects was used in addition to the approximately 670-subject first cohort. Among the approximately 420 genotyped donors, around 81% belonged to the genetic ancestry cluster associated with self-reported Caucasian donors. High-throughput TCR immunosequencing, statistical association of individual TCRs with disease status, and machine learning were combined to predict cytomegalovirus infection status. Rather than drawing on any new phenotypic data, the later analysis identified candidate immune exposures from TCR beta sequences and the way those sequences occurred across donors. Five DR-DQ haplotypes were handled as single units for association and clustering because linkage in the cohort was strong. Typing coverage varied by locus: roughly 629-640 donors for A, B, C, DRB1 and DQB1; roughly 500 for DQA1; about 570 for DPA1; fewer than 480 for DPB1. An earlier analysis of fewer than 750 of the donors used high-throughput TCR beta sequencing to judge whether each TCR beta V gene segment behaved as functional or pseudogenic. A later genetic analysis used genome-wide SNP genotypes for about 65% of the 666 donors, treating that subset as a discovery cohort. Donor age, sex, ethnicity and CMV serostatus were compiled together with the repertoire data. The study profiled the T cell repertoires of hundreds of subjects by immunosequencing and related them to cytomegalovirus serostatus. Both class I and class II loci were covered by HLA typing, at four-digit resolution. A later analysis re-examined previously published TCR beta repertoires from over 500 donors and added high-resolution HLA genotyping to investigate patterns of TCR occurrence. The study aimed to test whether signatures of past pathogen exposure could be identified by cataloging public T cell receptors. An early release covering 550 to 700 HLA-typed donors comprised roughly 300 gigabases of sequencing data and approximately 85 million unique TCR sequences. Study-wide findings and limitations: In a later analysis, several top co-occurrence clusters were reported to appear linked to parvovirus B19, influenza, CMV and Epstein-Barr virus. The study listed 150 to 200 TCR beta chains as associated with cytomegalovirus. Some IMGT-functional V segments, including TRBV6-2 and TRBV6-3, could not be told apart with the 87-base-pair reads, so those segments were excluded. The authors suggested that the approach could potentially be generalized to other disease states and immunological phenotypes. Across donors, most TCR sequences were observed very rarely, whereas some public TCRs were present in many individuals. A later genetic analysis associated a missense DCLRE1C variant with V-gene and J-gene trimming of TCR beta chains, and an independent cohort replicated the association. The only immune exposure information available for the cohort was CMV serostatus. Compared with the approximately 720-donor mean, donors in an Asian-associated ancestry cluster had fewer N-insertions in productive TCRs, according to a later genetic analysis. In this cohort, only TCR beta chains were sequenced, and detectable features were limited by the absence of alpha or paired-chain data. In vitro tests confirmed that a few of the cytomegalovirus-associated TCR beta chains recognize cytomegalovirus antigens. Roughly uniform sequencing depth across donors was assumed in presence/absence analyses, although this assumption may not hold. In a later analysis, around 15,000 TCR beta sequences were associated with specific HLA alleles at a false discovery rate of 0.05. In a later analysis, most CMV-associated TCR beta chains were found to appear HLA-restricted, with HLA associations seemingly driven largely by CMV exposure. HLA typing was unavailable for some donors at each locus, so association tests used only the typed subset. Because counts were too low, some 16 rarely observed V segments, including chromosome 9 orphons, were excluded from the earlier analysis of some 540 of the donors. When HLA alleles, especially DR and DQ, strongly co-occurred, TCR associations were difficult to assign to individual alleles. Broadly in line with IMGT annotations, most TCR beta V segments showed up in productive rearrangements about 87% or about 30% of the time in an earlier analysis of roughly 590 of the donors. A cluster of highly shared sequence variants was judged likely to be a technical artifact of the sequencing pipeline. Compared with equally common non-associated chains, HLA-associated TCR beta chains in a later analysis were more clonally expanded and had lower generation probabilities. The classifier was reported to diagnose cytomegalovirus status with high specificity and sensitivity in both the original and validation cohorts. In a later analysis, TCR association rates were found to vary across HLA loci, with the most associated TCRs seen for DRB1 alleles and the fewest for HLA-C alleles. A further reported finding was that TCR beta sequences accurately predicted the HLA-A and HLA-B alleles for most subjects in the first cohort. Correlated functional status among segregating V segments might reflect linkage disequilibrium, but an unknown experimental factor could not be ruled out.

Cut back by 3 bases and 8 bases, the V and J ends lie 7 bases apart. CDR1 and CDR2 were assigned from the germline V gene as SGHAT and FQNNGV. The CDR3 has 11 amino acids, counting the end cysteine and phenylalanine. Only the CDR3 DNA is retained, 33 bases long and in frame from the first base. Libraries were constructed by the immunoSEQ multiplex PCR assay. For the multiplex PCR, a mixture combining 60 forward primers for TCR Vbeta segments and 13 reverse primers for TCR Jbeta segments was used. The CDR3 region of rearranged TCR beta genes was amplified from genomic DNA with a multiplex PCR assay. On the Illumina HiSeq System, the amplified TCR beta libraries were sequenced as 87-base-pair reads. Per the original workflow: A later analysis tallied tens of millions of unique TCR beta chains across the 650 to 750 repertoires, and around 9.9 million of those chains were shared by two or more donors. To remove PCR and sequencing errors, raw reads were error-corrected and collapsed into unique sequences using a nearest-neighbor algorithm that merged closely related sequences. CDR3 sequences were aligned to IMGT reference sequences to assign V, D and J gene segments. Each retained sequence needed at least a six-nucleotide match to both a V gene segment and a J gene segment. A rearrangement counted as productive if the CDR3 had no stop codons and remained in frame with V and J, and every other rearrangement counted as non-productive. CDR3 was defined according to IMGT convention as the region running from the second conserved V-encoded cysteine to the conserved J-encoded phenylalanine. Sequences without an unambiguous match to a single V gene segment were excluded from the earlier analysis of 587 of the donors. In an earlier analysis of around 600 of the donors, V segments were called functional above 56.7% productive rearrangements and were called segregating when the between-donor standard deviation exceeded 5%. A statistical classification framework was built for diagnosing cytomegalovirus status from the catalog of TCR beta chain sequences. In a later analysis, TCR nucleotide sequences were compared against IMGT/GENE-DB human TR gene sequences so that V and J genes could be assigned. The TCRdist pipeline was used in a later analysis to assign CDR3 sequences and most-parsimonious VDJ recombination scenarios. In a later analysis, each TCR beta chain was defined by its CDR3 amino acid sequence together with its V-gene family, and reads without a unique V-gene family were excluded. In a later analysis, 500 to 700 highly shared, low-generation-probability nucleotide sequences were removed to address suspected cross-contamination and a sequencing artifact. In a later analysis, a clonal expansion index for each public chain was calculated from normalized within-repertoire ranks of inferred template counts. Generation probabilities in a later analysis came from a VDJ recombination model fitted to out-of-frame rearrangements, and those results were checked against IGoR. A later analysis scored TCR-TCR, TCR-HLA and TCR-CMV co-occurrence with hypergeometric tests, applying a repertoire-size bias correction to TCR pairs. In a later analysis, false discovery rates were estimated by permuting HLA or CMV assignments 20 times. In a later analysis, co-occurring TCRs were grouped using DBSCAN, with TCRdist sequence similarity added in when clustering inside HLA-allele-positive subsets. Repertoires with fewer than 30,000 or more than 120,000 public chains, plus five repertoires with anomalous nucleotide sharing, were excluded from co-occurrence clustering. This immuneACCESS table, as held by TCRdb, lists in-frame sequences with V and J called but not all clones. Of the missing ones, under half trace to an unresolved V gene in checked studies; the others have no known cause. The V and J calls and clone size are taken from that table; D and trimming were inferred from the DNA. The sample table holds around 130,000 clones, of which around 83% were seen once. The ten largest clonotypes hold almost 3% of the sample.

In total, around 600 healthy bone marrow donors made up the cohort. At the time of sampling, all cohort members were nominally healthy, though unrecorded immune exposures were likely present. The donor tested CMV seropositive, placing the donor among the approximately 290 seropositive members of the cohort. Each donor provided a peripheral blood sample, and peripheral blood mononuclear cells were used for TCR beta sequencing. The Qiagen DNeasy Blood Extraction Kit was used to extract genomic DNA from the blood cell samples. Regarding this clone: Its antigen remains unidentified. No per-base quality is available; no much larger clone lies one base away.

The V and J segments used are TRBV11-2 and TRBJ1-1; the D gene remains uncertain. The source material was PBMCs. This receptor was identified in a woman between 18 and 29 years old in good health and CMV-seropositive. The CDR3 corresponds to CASSFRTEAFF. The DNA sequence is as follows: TGTGCCAGCAGCTTTAGAACGGAAGCTTTCTTT.